This TCR beta chain is from a study of T cells in Graves' hyperthyroidism and ophthalmopathy. Germline CDR1 and CDR2: GTSNPN and SVGIG (reference sequence). The CDR3 spans 13 residues. V gave up 6 bases and J gave up 0 bases; unmatched junction bases: 3. Uncontrolled infections, other autoimmune diseases, pregnancy or lactation led to exclusion of patients. This clonotype was seen many times. Amplification targeted TCR beta CDR3 regions from RNA transcripts. Initially, a first-round RT-PCR of the TCR CDR3 employed the HTBI primer set. MiXCR, run by TCRdb on the multiplex PCR reads, gives a single entry per CDR3 protein. This table has about 480,000 distinct CDR3 sequences, around 15% appearing once.

This chain links TRBV30 with TRBJ2-7; 9 positions match TRBD1. The specimen was blood. The TCR comes from a woman between 18 and 30 years old with Graves' hyperthyroidism. The CDR3 DNA follows: TGTGCCTGTCGGGACAGGGTCTCCTACGAGCAGTACGTC. Translating it yields CACRDRVSYEQYV.